Listed below are T cell receptor beta chains from one sample, sequenced in a study of blood T cells in healthy people across ages. Via MiXCR, TCRdb re-called the 5' RACE reads, giving one row per CDR3 protein. The sample lists hundreds of thousands of distinct CDR3 sequences; more than 45% were seen once. The sequenced material came from blood. These receptors originate from a man aged 25 to 40 in good health. Each CDR3 is given with its conserved first and last residue. D genes are given only for firm matches. Clone size is stated in some rows and not others, as once, few, many or a class when expanded.

v_gene,abundance,d_gene,j_gene,CDR3nt,CDR3aa
TRBV20-1,-,TRBD1,TRBJ2-7,TGCAGTGCTCCCGGACAGGACAAGTACGAGCAGTACTTC,CSAPGQDKYEQYF
TRBV29-1,-,-,TRBJ1-2,TGCAGCGTTGAAGATCGACAAATCTATGGCTACACCTTC,CSVEDRQIYGYTF
TRBV20-1,once,TRBD1,TRBJ1-6,TGCAGTGCTCAAGGGGCCCGACAGGGCTATTTCCCCCTCCACTTT,CSAQGARQGYFPLHF
TRBV24-1,many,-,TRBJ2-2,TGTGCCACCAGTGATTATGGAGCCGGGGAGCTGTTTTTT,CATSDYGAGELFF
TRBV28,many,-,TRBJ2-3,TGTGCCAGTAGGGCTCAACTTAGCACAGATACGCAGTATTTT,CASRAQLSTDTQYF
TRBV7-2,many,-,TRBJ2-1,TGTGCCAGCAGCTTATCCTTGGGGACCAATGAGCAGTTCTTC,CASSLSLGTNEQFF
TRBV4-3,-,-,TRBJ2-7,TGCGCCAGCAGCCAAAAAACCTCCTACGAGCAGTACTTC,CASSQKTSYEQYF
TRBV7-9,-,-,TRBJ1-1,TGTGCCAGCAGCCCGGTGTCGCAGAGCACTGAAGCTTTCTTT,CASSPVSQSTEAFF
TRBV11-1,-,TRBD2,TRBJ2-1,TGTGCCAGCAGCTCGGGTAGCGGGAGCCTTTCCGATGAGCAGTTCTTC,CASSSGSGSLSDEQFF
TRBV4-3,-,-,TRBJ2-1,TGCGCCAGCAGCCAAGCTAGCCTCCCCCGAGCCTACAATGAGCAGTTCTTC,CASSQASLPRAYNEQFF
TRBV7-9,-,TRBD2,TRBJ2-5,TGTGCCAGCAGCTTCCCCTTAGCAGGACTAGATCAAGAGACCCAGTACTTC,CASSFPLAGLDQETQYF
TRBV6-1,-,-,TRBJ1-1,TGTGCCAGCAGTGTGAGCCAGGGACTACTCGAAGCTTTCTTT,CASSVSQGLLEAFF
TRBV20-1,-,-,TRBJ2-1,TGCAGTGCTGCCGTTACAGGGATTCCCCTTGAGCAGTTCTTC,CSAAVTGIPLEQFF
TRBV27,-,TRBD1,TRBJ2-7,TGTGCCAGCAGTATAGGGACAGGGGGCTTCTACGAGCAGTACTTC,CASSIGTGGFYEQYF
TRBV7-2,-,-,TRBJ1-3,TGTGCCTGCAGCTCACAGGGTTCTGGAAACACCATATATTTT,CACSSQGSGNTIYF
TRBV4-3,few,-,TRBJ2-5,TGTGCCAGCAGCCAAGAGCGGGACCAAGAGACCCAGTACTTC,CASSQERDQETQYF
TRBV18,-,-,TRBJ2-3,TGTGCCAGCTCACCAACGAGCGGCGGAGATACGCAGTATTTT,CASSPTSGGDTQYF
TRBV20-1,-,-,TRBJ1-2,TGCAGTGCTAGAGAGATTAGCAGGGCGGGCTACACCTTC,CSAREISRAGYTF
TRBV10-3,-,-,TRBJ1-2,TGTGCCATCAGTGAGCCCATCTATGGCTACACCTTC,CAISEPIYGYTF
TRBV10-3,few,-,TRBJ2-7,TGTGCCATCAGTGAGTCGCTCCTCGAGCAGTACTTC,CAISESLLEQYF
TRBV10-2,-,TRBD1,TRBJ2-7,TGCGCCAGCAGTGGGACAGGGAGGTATGTGGAGCAGTACTTC,CASSGTGRYVEQYF
TRBV7-9,-,-,TRBJ2-5,TGTGCCAGCAGCCACCCGGGGATGAAAGAGACCCAGTACTTC,CASSHPGMKETQYF
TRBV2,-,-,TRBJ1-1,TGTGCCAGCCAAGGACTGATGAACACTGAAGCTTTCTTT,CASQGLMNTEAFF
TRBV5-4,-,TRBD2,TRBJ2-5,TGTGCCAGCACCTTGAGACTAGCGGGGGGAGAGACCCAGTACTTC,CASTLRLAGGETQYF
TRBV12-3/TRBV12-4,-,TRBD2,TRBJ2-7,TGTGCCAGCAGTTTAGGGACTAGCTTTATTAATGAGCAGTACTTC,CASSLGTSFINEQYF
TRBV28,once,TRBD1,TRBJ2-1,TGTGCCAGCAGCCCAGCAACAGGGGGCGCCTACAATGAGCAGTTCTTC,CASSPATGGAYNEQFF
TRBV12-3/TRBV12-4,-,TRBD2,TRBJ2-1,TGTGCCAGCAGTTTAGGACTAGCGGGACTGAATGAGCAGTTCTTC,CASSLGLAGLNEQFF
TRBV3-1,-,TRBD2,TRBJ2-1,TGTGCCAGCAGCCAAGGTCCCCAAGCGGGGGGCGAGCAGTTCTTC,CASSQGPQAGGEQFF
TRBV29-1,few,-,TRBJ2-7,TGCAGCGTTGAACAGGAGAGCTCCTACGAGCAGTACTTC,CSVEQESSYEQYF
TRBV27,-,-,TRBJ1-1,TGTGCCAGCAGGTCCGAGAACGCTGAAGCTTTCTTT,CASRSENAEAFF
TRBV20-1,few,-,TRBJ2-3,TGCAGTGCTAGACCCTCGCCGTCGCGGGAAACTAAGAGCACAGATACGCAGTATTTT,CSARPSPSRETKSTDTQYF
TRBV20-1,-,-,TRBJ1-2,TGCAGTGCCGCGGAGGGGAATCGGGGCTACACCTTC,CSAAEGNRGYTF
TRBV9,-,-,TRBJ2-6,TGTGCCAGCAGCTACTTTGGTGGGGGGTACTCTGGGGCCAACGTCCTGACTTTC,CASSYFGGGYSGANVLTF
TRBV4-1,once,TRBD1,TRBJ2-5,TGCGCCGGCAGCCAAGAGTGGACAGGGGGGCAAGAGACCCAGTACTTC,CAGSQEWTGGQETQYF